One sample yielded the 21 T cell receptor beta chains listed below, sequenced in a study of blood T cell repertoires in COVID-19. Profiling relied on immunoSEQ multiplex PCR, and the TCRdb table lists in-frame clones only, not all of them. The data contain 90,000 to 100,000 clones, around nine tenths of them seen just once; the ten biggest clones take up 1.7%. Sequenced input: peripheral blood. These receptors were collected from a man at least 80 years old with acute or convalescent COVID-19.

The chain links TRBV19 to TRBJ2-1, with TRBD2 identical over 9 bases. Unmatched junction bases numbered 7, after V lost 7 bases and J lost 6 bases. There are 14 residues in the CDR3. CDR1 and CDR2 (germline): LNHDA, SQIVND (reference sequence). The CDR3 region is CASTIAGVGNEQFF. The CDR3, as DNA: TGTGCCAGTACCATAGCGGGAGTCGGCAATGAGCAGTTCTTC.

V gene TRBV6-5 combines with J gene TRBJ2-5; 16 bases are shared with TRBD2. This CDR3 has 16 amino acids. CDR1 is MNHEY, CDR2 SVGAGI, per germline. J gave up 5 bases and V 4 bases, and 4 bases lay outside the gene matches. The CDR3 region has the DNA TGTGCCAGCAGTTCGGGACTAGCGGGAGGGCCTGAGACCCAGTACTTC. It encodes CASSSGLAGGPETQYF.

This chain links TRBV2 with TRBJ2-7, with D maybe TRBD1 (6 bases). This CDR3 has 13 amino acids. Germline V gene lookup returns CDR1 SNHLY and CDR2 FYNNEI. V was clipped by 5 bases and J by 12 bases, with 20 bases between them. The CDR3 sequence is CASSPEPDSARYF. The CDR3 region has the DNA TGTGCCAGCAGTCCGGAGCCGGACAGCGCCAGGTACTTC.

The J gene is TRBJ2-2, the V gene TRBV6-1; a possible D gene is TRBD2 (5 bases). Trimming cost V 0 bases and J 3 bases, with 5 bases left between them. Germline CDR1 and CDR2: MNHNS and SASEGT. CDR3 length: 14 amino acids. The CDR3 is CASSEAGDTGELFF. The DNA of the CDR3 is TGTGCCAGCAGTGAAGCGGGAGACACCGGGGAGCTGTTTTTT.

The chain has TRBV28 and TRBJ2-3, with TRBD2 identical over 9 bases. The CDR3 sequence is 14 residues long. Germline V gene sequence: CDR1 MDHEN, CDR2 SYDVKM. The junction had 6 bases not matched to a gene; V was cut back by 6 bases and J by 5 bases. The CDR3 sequence is CASSVAGVEDTQYF. CDR3 in DNA: TGTGCCAGCAGCGTAGCGGGAGTGGAAGATACGCAGTATTTT.

V usage is TRBV28 and J usage is TRBJ1-1; no definite D call. The CDR3 contains 16 residues. V was trimmed by 6 bases and J by 1 base, leaving 18 bases between them. Germline V lookup: CDR1 MDHEN, CDR2 SYDVKM. This chain's CDR3 is CASRPFLTLPNTEAFF. The CDR3 DNA follows: TGTGCCAGCAGACCCTTCCTAACTTTGCCGAACACTGAAGCTTTCTTT.

The genes are TRBV5-6 and TRBJ2-7; 9 nucleotides agree with TRBD1. V lost 4 bases to trimming and J lost 0 bases; unmatched junction nucleotides: 5. Germline assignment: CDR1 SGHDT and CDR2 YYEEEE. The CDR3 sequence is 15 residues long. The CDR3 nucleotides are TGTGCCAGCAGCCCGGGGACAGGGAACTCCTACGAGCAGTACTTC. Translation gives CASSPGTGNSYEQYF.

The chain recombines TRBV11-3 with TRBJ2-2; 11 nucleotides match TRBD2. Germline CDR1 SGHNT, CDR2 YENEEA. J was trimmed by 1 base and V by 4 bases; bases with no gene match: 2. This CDR3 has 16 residues. This CDR3 is CASSSGLAENTGELFF. DNA of the CDR3: TGTGCCAGCAGCTCGGGACTAGCGGAGAACACCGGGGAGCTGTTTTTT. Full variable domain (missing parts from reference TRBV11-3 and TRBJ2-2): EAGVVQSPRYKIIEKKQPVAFWCNPISGHNTLYWYLQNLGQGPELLIRYENEEAVDDSQLPKDRFSAERLKGVDSTLKIQPAELGDSAVYLCASSSGLAENTGELFFGEGSRLTVL.

The V gene is TRBV6-1, the J gene TRBJ1-2; the D gene is possibly TRBD1 (5 bases). Trimming took off 0 bases at V and 4 bases at J, with 9 bases between the two ends. This CDR3 contains 14 residues. Germline V gene sequence: CDR1 MNHNS, CDR2 SASEGT. CDR3 in amino acids: CASSEARGSYGYTF. Here the CDR3 DNA reads TGTGCCAGCAGTGAAGCGCGGGGGTCCTATGGCTACACCTTC.

J is TRBJ1-1 and V is TRBV27; D is uncertain. The CDR3 covers 16 residues. CDR1 and CDR2 from the germline V gene are MNHEY and SMNVEV (reference sequence). The V gene lost 1 base and the J gene lost 1 base, with 13 bases spanning the gap. The CDR3 loop is CASSLYGGVRNTEAFF. The CDR3 DNA follows: TGTGCCAGCAGTTTATATGGCGGGGTTAGGAACACTGAAGCTTTCTTT.

The chain couples TRBV27 to TRBJ1-2, with 10 bases lining up with TRBD1. CDR3 length equals 14 residues. Germline V gene data show CDR1 as MNHEY and CDR2 as SMNVEV (reference sequence). Trimming cost V 6 bases and J 2 bases; bases outside gene matches: 3. The CDR3 reads CASSRTGGNYGYTF. The CDR3, as DNA: TGTGCCAGCAGCCGGACAGGGGGAAACTATGGCTACACCTTC.

The rearrangement joins TRBV28 to TRBJ2-1; possible D gene TRBD2, 5 bases. Germline CDR1 reads MDHEN; CDR2 reads SYDVKM. The germline V and J ends were trimmed by 6 bases and 0 bases, with 9 bases remaining between them. The CDR3 has 14 amino acids. The CDR3 here is CASSGLGSYNEQFF. The CDR3 DNA reads TGTGCCAGCAGCGGACTTGGCTCCTACAATGAGCAGTTCTTC.

The V call is TRBV2, the J call TRBJ2-2, with D tentatively TRBD2 (6 bases). Trimming stripped 6 bases from V and 0 bases from J, with 8 bases between. CDR1 is SNHLY, CDR2 FYNNEI, per germline. CDR3 size: 14 residues. The CDR3, as DNA: TGTGCCAGCAGGGGAGGCACGAACACCGGGGAGCTGTTTTTT. It is translated as CASRGGTNTGELFF.

The gene calls are TRBV19 and TRBJ2-6; D remains ambiguous. CDR1 LNHDA and CDR2 SQIVND come from the germline V gene (reference sequence). The length of the CDR3 is 19 residues. Trimming shortened V by 6 bases and J by 0 bases, and 21 bases separated the two germline ends. In nucleotides, the CDR3 is TGTGCCAGTAGAACGGAAGGTTGGGCATCCTCCTCTGGGGCCAACGTCCTGACTTTC. Translation gives CASRTEGWASSSGANVLTF.

The V gene is TRBV13, the J gene TRBJ2-7; 13 nucleotides match TRBD2. Germline V CDR1 and CDR2: PRHDT, FYEKMQ (reference sequence). V lost 5 bases and J lost 0; bases outside the gene matches: 7. The CDR3 covers 17 residues. The CDR3 sequence is CASSPTSGRPNSYEQYF. The CDR3 DNA reads TGTGCCAGCAGCCCGACTAGCGGGAGGCCCAACTCCTACGAGCAGTACTTC.

This sequence joins TRBV25-1 and TRBJ1-6; D ambiguous. Trimming shortened V by 6 bases and J by 7 bases, and 7 bases separated the two germline ends. This CDR3 has 12 amino acids. Germline lookup yields CDR1 MGHDK and CDR2 SYGVNS. The DNA of the CDR3 is TGTGCCAGCAGCAACCGGAATTCACCCCTCCACTTT. This encodes CASSNRNSPLHF.

This clone was recorded a few times. This chain links TRBV6-5 with TRBJ1-5; 8 nucleotides agree with TRBD1. There are 14 residues in the CDR3. Germline V lookup: CDR1 MNHEY, CDR2 SVGAGI. V lost 5 bases to trimming and J lost 6 bases; unmatched junction nucleotides: 6. The CDR3 DNA reads TGTGCCAGCAGTCCGGACAGGGACGGTCAGCCCCAGCATTTT. Translation gives CASSPDRDGQPQHF.

CDR3 region: CASSLRTSGRTETQYF. The CDR3 nucleotides are TGTGCCAGCAGTTTGCGAACTAGCGGGAGGACAGAGACCCAGTACTTC. V and J are TRBV27 and TRBJ2-5; 12 bases are a match to TRBD2. Germline CDR1 and CDR2: MNHEY and SMNVEV (reference sequence). V lost 3 bases, J lost 4 bases, and 6 bases stayed unmatched. The CDR3 runs to 16 residues.

This clone appeared a few times. V gene TRBV6-2 or TRBV6-3 combines with J gene TRBJ1-2; D is unclear. Germline values: CDR1 MNHEY, CDR2 SVGEGT. V lost 5 bases to trimming and J lost 3 bases, with 7 bases between them. The CDR3 length is 12 residues. CDR3 coding DNA: TGTGCCAGCAGTCCCGTCTACTATGGCTACACCTTC. This translates into CASSPVYYGYTF.

Note on this clone: Other DNA variants within this sample encode the same CDR3. The chain combines TRBV5-4 with TRBJ2-1; 13 bases fit TRBD2. Germline V lookup: CDR1 SGHNT, CDR2 YYREEE (reference sequence). Losses at the gene ends were 0 bases for V and 7 bases for J; bases not matched to a gene: 1. The CDR3 loop spans 15 amino acids. This CDR3 reads CASSLGGLAGNEQFF. CDR3 in DNA: TGTGCCAGCAGCTTGGGGGGACTAGCGGGAAATGAGCAGTTCTTC. The variable domain in full, completed from reference TRBV5-4 and TRBJ2-1, reads ETGVTQSPTHLIKTRGQQVTLRCSSQSGHNTVSWYQQALGQGPQFIFQYYREEENGRGNFPPRFSGLQFPNYSSELNVNALELDDSALYLCASSLGGLAGNEQFFGPGTRLTVL.

This chain joins TRBV27 and TRBJ1-1; D uncertain. This CDR3 is 15 amino acids long. CDR1 is MNHEY, CDR2 SMNVEV, per germline (reference sequence). Trimming pared 6 bases from V and 1 base from J, leaving 15 bases between. This CDR3 is CASSPRLLGNTEAFF. The DNA for the CDR3 is TGTGCCAGCAGCCCTCGACTGCTGGGGAACACTGAAGCTTTCTTT.